The source of this TCR beta chain is a study of human T cells and chemical hapten exposure. Whole-study context: Minor volume differences among pooled libraries chiefly drove per-sample TCR yield variation. Overall study results and limits: No shift was seen in TCRs above 1 in 1000 frequency with DPC sensitization.

Sequencing started from total RNA isolated from unfractionated whole blood. Unique molecular identifiers were attached to individual cDNA molecules within the library. As processed by the authors: Sample TCR totals centred on a median of about 92,000, ranging roughly 20,000 to 750,000. A single record per CDR3 protein comes from TCRdb applying MiXCR to the 5' RACE reads. TCRdb, rather than the study authors, made the V and J calls. The profile shows around 140,000 distinct CDR3 sequences, around 4.4% of them singletons. V was shortened by 6 bases and J by 1 base, with 15 bases between the two germline ends. The CDR3 sequence is 15 residues long. The V gene's germline CDR1 is MNHEY and CDR2 SMNVEV (reference sequence). This clonotype was observed at least ten times. The antigen is unknown.

This TCR was recovered from a female donor in good health. This chain uses TRBV27 with TRBJ2-5; no definite D call. CDR3 loop: CASSHTPPGQETQYF. CDR3 in DNA: TGTGCCAGCAGCCACACCCCCCCCGGCCAAGAGACCCAGTACTTC.